These 30 T cell receptor beta chains came from one sample sequenced in a study of T cells after yellow fever vaccination (dated by TCRdb to the late 2010s). The sample's treatment or condition label is to be understood as: live attenuated yellow fever vaccine strain. The receptor library was made with 5' RACE. Instrument on record: Illumina NovaSeq 6000. The raw public reads went through TCRdb reprocessing: fastp at Q25, MiXCR clone calling, in-frame beta chains kept. Identical CDR3 protein sequences are pooled into one entry, listed with their most common genes and DNA. Across this sample there are 250,000 to 400,000 distinct CDR3 sequences, with around 4.5% seen only once. The top ten hold roughly a fifth of the sample. Here the sequenced sample was PBMCs, taken 15 days after the yellow fever booster vaccination. These receptors all stem from a man younger than 30 who received the YFV17D yellow fever vaccine.

This clonotype was recorded at least ten times. The V gene is TRBV18, the J gene TRBJ2-3; 9 bases align to TRBD1. The CDR3 spans 16 residues. Germline CDR1 reads KGHSH; CDR2 reads LQKENI. V was clipped by 3 bases and J by 5 bases; unmatched bases: 9. CDR3 sequence reads: CASSPPTGGKRDTQYF. The CDR3 bases are TGTGCCAGCTCACCCCCGACAGGGGGGAAAAGAGATACGCAGTATTTT.

The rearrangement links TRBV10-2 to TRBJ1-2; the D is unclear. V lost 5 bases to trimming and J lost 3 bases, with 13 bases between them. The germline CDR1 and CDR2 sequences are WSHSY and SAAADI. This CDR3 spans 14 amino acids. The CDR3 here is CASSPDPTYYGYTF. The CDR3 nucleotides read TGCGCCAGCAGTCCGGACCCTACCTACTATGGCTACACCTTC.

There are a few counts of this clonotype. The chain links TRBV11-3 to TRBJ2-7, with 7 bases aligning to TRBD1. The CDR3 runs 14 residues. CDR1 is SGHNT, CDR2 YENEEA, per germline. V was clipped by 2 bases and J by 3 bases; unmatched bases: 4. This CDR3 reads CASSLSGGDYEQYF. The CDR3 DNA sequence: TGTGCCAGCAGCTTATCAGGGGGTGACTACGAGCAGTACTTC.

The chain carries TRBV29-1 and TRBJ2-3, with D possibly being TRBD1 or TRBD2 (5 bases each). Germline CDR1 and CDR2: SQVTM and ANQGSEA. Trimming took off 4 bases at V and 9 bases at J, with 14 bases between the two ends. This CDR3 contains 12 residues. CDR3: CSVVRDPRTQYF. The CDR3 region has the DNA TGCAGCGTTGTACGGGACCCCCGCACGCAGTATTTT.

This chain uses TRBV5-1 with TRBJ2-2, with TRBD1 as a possible D gene (5 bases). Trimming cost V 5 bases and J 7 bases, with 15 bases left between them. Germline lookup yields CDR1 SGHRS and CDR2 YFSETQ. The CDR3 is made up of 14 amino acids. Here the CDR3 reads CASRTQGNGGELFF. CDR3 nucleotides: TGCGCCAGCAGAACTCAGGGAAATGGCGGGGAGCTGTTTTTT.

CDR3 region: CSARDPVSSYNEQFF. The CDR3 DNA sequence: TGCAGTGCTAGAGATCCGGTGAGCTCCTACAATGAGCAGTTCTTC. The genes are TRBV20-1 and TRBJ2-1, with D uncertain. Germline CDR1 is DFQATT and CDR2 is SNEGSKA (reference sequence). The CDR3 loop spans 15 amino acids. Trimming removed 0 bases from V and 0 bases from J, with 9 bases in between.

This chain uses TRBV4-3 with TRBJ2-3; the match to TRBD2 covers 12 bases. The germline V gene has CDR1 LGHNA and CDR2 YSLEER. This CDR3 spans 19 amino acids. Unmatched junction bases numbered 11, after V lost 0 bases and J lost 4 bases. The chain's CDR3 is CASSQDARTSGARADTQYF. CDR3 sequence (DNA): TGCGCCAGCAGCCAAGATGCGAGGACTAGCGGGGCTCGGGCAGATACGCAGTATTTT.

The chain uses TRBV5-5 and TRBJ1-1; D is uncertain. CDR3 length: 14 residues. From germline, CDR1 is SGHKS and CDR2 YYEKEE (reference sequence). The V gene lost 3 bases and the J gene lost 0 bases, with 9 bases spanning the gap. The CDR3 coding sequence is TGTGCCAGCAGCTCCTTAAATATGAACACTGAAGCTTTCTTT. It is translated as CASSSLNMNTEAFF.

This clonotype occurred many times. The V gene is TRBV7-2, the J gene TRBJ1-5, with D unclear. The germline V gene encodes CDR1 SGHTA and CDR2 FQGNSA. The CDR3 length is 15 residues. V shed 1 base and J shed 5 bases, with 12 bases lying between them. The CDR3 spells CASSLEAATDQPQHF. The CDR3 DNA sequence: TGTGCCAGCAGCTTAGAGGCGGCAACTGATCAGCCCCAGCATTTT.

This chain uses TRBV7-9 with TRBJ2-1; possibly TRBD1 for D (5 bases). V lost 1 base, J lost 9 bases, and 16 bases lay in between. The CDR3 covers 15 residues. Germline V gene sequence: CDR1 SEHNR, CDR2 FQNEAQ (reference sequence). In DNA, the CDR3 is TGTGCCAGCAGCTTAGAGGTCCAGGGAAATCCTGAGCAGTTCTTC. It specifies CASSLEVQGNPEQFF.

This clonotype appeared many times. V usage is TRBV11-3 and J usage is TRBJ2-2; weak D call: TRBD2 (5 bases). CDR3 size: 13 residues. Germline CDR1 and CDR2: SGHNT and YENEEA. With 5 bases removed from V and 6 bases from J, the gap between germline ends came to 10 bases. The CDR3 region is CASSEVLAGELFF. The CDR3 DNA is TGTGCCAGCAGCGAGGTACTAGCCGGGGAGCTGTTTTTT. Variable domain in full (rest from reference TRBV11-3 and TRBJ2-2): EAGVVQSPRYKIIEKKQPVAFWCNPISGHNTLYWYLQNLGQGPELLIRYENEEAVDDSQLPKDRFSAERLKGVDSTLKIQPAELGDSAVYLCASSEVLAGELFFGEGSRLTVL.

The chain links TRBV7-6 to TRBJ2-7, with D possibly being TRBD2 (5 bases). The germline gives CDR1 SGHVS, CDR2 FNYEAQ. The V and J ends lost 5 bases and 7 bases respectively, with 15 bases between them. The CDR3 has 13 amino acids. DNA of the CDR3: TGTGCCAGCAGCCCGGGGATACTTTGGGAGCAGTACTTC. Translated: CASSPGILWEQYF.

There are a few counts of this clonotype. DNA of the CDR3: TGTGCCAGCTCACCTCGGACAGGGACAAACTATGGCTACACCTTC. Protein product: CASSPRTGTNYGYTF. This chain connects TRBV18 to TRBJ1-2; TRBD1 aligns across 8 bases. CDR1 KGHSH and CDR2 LQKENI come from the germline V gene. The CDR3 consists of 15 residues. V shed 3 bases, J shed 2 bases, and the junction held 5 bases outside the gene matches.

This clonotype was counted many times. V usage is TRBV5-1 and J usage is TRBJ2-7, with 7 bases matching TRBD2. This CDR3 contains 14 residues. After removal of 4 bases from V and 1 base from J, the junction contained 5 bases not matched to a gene. The germline V gene has CDR1 SGHRS and CDR2 YFSETQ. CDR3: CASSESGVSYEQYF. CDR3 bases: TGCGCCAGCAGCGAGAGCGGGGTGTCCTACGAGCAGTACTTC.

This clonotype was recorded many times. This chain links TRBV6-5 with TRBJ2-7; D remains ambiguous. This CDR3 comprises 14 residues. Germline CDR1 and CDR2: MNHEY and SVGAGI. Between the trimmed V and J ends, which lost 0 bases and 1 base, there was a span of 7 bases. The CDR3 DNA reads TGTGCCAGCAGTTACTCCGGTGGGTCCTACGAGCAGTACTTC. Its translation is CASSYSGGSYEQYF.

This clonotype was seen ten or more times. V is TRBV12-3 or TRBV12-4 and J is TRBJ1-5; D ambiguous. V was trimmed by 6 bases and J by 7 bases, leaving 13 bases between them. The CDR3 covers 13 residues. The CDR3, as DNA: TGTGCCAGCAGCCCTGAGGGAGCCCAGCCCCAGCATTTT. This codes for CASSPEGAQPQHF.

This clonotype has more than one count but fewer than ten. The V call is TRBV7-2, the J call TRBJ1-2; TRBD1 might be the D (5 bases). V dropped 7 bases and J dropped 2 bases, with 17 bases sitting between them. This CDR3 is built from 15 residues. Germline V gives CDR1 SGHTA, CDR2 FQGNSA. For the CDR3, the DNA is TGTGCCAGCATTCCCCCGGGGACGAAGAACTATGGCTACACCTTC. Translating gives CASIPPGTKNYGYTF.

This clonotype has only a few counts. The V call is TRBV29-1, the J call TRBJ2-2; 7 positions match TRBD2. V shed 6 bases, J shed 2 bases, and the junction held 6 bases outside the gene matches. Looked up from germline, CDR1 is SQVTM and CDR2 is ANQGSEA. CDR3 length equals 14 residues. The CDR3 sequence is CSVRTGGNTGELFF. CDR3 nucleotides: TGCAGCGTCCGTACGGGGGGTAACACCGGGGAGCTGTTTTTT.

The V and J genes are TRBV3-1 and TRBJ2-7, with 8 bases that match TRBD1. V lost 2 bases, J lost 4 bases, and 4 bases stayed unmatched. The CDR3 consists of 14 residues. Germline V CDR1 and CDR2: LGHDT, YNNKEL (reference sequence). The CDR3 protein is CASSQQGASYEQYF. CDR3 coding DNA: TGTGCCAGCAGCCAACAGGGGGCTTCGTACGAGCAGTACTTC.

The sample holds a few counts of this clonotype. The chain combines TRBV15 with TRBJ2-7; D is possibly TRBD2 (5 bases). Germline V gene lookup returns CDR1 LNHNV and CDR2 YYDKDF (reference sequence). The CDR3 is 13 amino acids. Trimming pared 4 bases from V and 0 bases from J, leaving 7 bases between. The CDR3, as DNA: TGTGCCACCAGCACCCGGGACTCCTACGAGCAGTACGTC. This sequence encodes CATSTRDSYEQYV.

This clonotype came up many times. This chain connects TRBV5-1 to TRBJ2-2, with 7 bases that match TRBD1. This CDR3 spans 15 amino acids. CDR1 is SGHRS, CDR2 YFSETQ, per germline. The V and J ends lost 4 bases and 0 bases, in that order; junction bases with no gene match: 3. This CDR3 reads CASSRDSPNTGELFF. The CDR3 DNA is TGCGCCAGCAGCAGGGACAGCCCGAACACCGGGGAGCTGTTTTTT.

J is TRBJ1-2 and V is TRBV4-2; D gene ambiguous. CDR1 and CDR2 from the germline V gene are LGHNA and YNFKEQ. This CDR3 contains 18 residues. V lost 0 bases to trimming and J lost 6 bases, with 23 bases between them. The CDR3 loop is CASSQDLGFSAGKNGYTF. As DNA, the CDR3 is TGTGCCAGCAGCCAAGATTTGGGCTTCTCCGCGGGTAAAAATGGCTACACCTTC.

Many counts were recorded for this clonotype. This chain links TRBV7-2 with TRBJ2-7; possibly TRBD1 or TRBD2 for D (5 bases each). The ends were cut back, 5 bases at V and 7 bases at J, with 18 bases in the middle. The CDR3 totals 14 residues. Per germline, CDR1 SGHTA and CDR2 FQGNSA. The CDR3 DNA follows: TGTGCCAGCAGCCCACGGACAATCCGAGGGGAGCAGTACTTC. This codes for CASSPRTIRGEQYF. Looking up the rest from reference TRBV7-2 and TRBJ2-7 gives the full variable domain: GAGVSQSPSNKVTEKGKDVELRCDPISGHTALYWYRQSLGQGLEFLIYFQGNSAPDKSGLPSDRFSAERTGGSVSTLTIQRTQQEDSAVYLCASSPRTIRGEQYFGPGTRLTVT.

Comments on this clonotype: At one end the junction does not follow the germline gene, possibly because of a read error. The chain links TRBV7-7 to TRBJ1-1, with D uncertain. The CDR3 is 13 residues long. The germline V gene has CDR1 SSHAT and CDR2 FNYEAQ (reference sequence). CDR3 nucleotides: TGTGCTAGCAGCCAACAGATGGACACTGAAGCTTTCTTT. Translated, it gives CASSQQMDTEAFF.

This clonotype was found a few times. The chain links TRBV4-1 to TRBJ1-1; no firm D call. The V gene lost 3 bases and the J gene lost 12 bases, with 17 bases spanning the gap. This CDR3 region has 13 residues. From germline, CDR1 is MGHRA and CDR2 YSYEKL. The CDR3 coding sequence is TGCGCCAGCAGCCATTCTGGCGGCCTCCAAACTTTCTTT. This encodes CASSHSGGLQTFF.

This clonotype has only a few counts. The rearrangement joins TRBV6-6 to TRBJ2-6, with TRBD1 identical over 8 bases. Trimming cost V 7 bases and J 2 bases; bases outside gene matches: 7. The CDR3 has 16 amino acids. Germline V gene sequence: CDR1 MNHNY, CDR2 SVGAGI (reference sequence). The DNA for the CDR3 is TGTGCCAGCACAGGGGGCGGAGGTGCTGGGGCCAACGTCCTGACTTTC. This translates into CASTGGGGAGANVLTF.

This clonotype was seen a few times. The J gene is TRBJ2-7, the V gene TRBV27, with no clear D. With 4 bases removed from V and 3 bases from J, the gap between germline ends came to 25 bases. CDR1 is MNHEY and CDR2 is SMNVEV in the germline V gene (reference sequence). The length of the CDR3 is 18 residues. CDR3 nucleotide sequence: TGTGCCAGCAGTTGGTTACCGAAATATTTAATCGACGGCTACGAGCAGTACGTC. Its translation is CASSWLPKYLIDGYEQYV.

This clonotype was seen many times. This sequence joins TRBV20-1 and TRBJ1-6; 7 nucleotides match TRBD1. Trimming cost V 5 bases and J 6 bases; bases outside gene matches: 4. Per the germline V gene, CDR1 is DFQATT and CDR2 is SNEGSKA (reference sequence). This CDR3 region has 13 residues. The CDR3 is CSAGTDRNSPLHF. The CDR3, as DNA: TGCAGTGCTGGGACAGATCGTAATTCACCCCTCCACTTT.

This clonotype was counted between two and nine times. V is TRBV25-1 and J is TRBJ1-4, with a tentative D call TRBD1 (5 bases). The CDR3 sequence is 14 residues long. CDR1 and CDR2 (germline): MGHDK, SYGVNS. Trimming stripped 1 base from V and 10 bases from J, with 13 bases between. As DNA, the CDR3 is TGTGCCAGCAGTGAATTTTCGGCGGGGGGAAAACTGTTTTTT. It translates to CASSEFSAGGKLFF.

This clonotype appeared a few times. The chain recombines TRBV20-1 with TRBJ1-1; D remains ambiguous. Between the trimmed V and J ends, which lost 1 base and 7 bases, there was a span of 13 bases. CDR1 and CDR2 from the germline V gene are DFQATT and SNEGSKA (reference sequence). CDR3 size: 13 residues. The CDR3 sequence: CSARVPVKGEAFF. As DNA, the CDR3 is TGCAGTGCTAGAGTTCCGGTGAAGGGTGAAGCTTTCTTT.